This T cell receptor (beta chain) was sequenced for a study of type 1 regulatory T cells. This CDR3 has 16 amino acids. Trimming cost V 1 base and J 3 bases; bases outside gene matches: 4. Germline CDR1 is SGHTA and CDR2 is FQGNSA. This clonotype has just a few counts. The antigen remains undetermined. Each CDR3 protein is one row after TCRdb ran MiXCR on the reads. The sample has tens of thousands of distinct CDR3 sequences, over 50% seen once; the top ten hold approximately 1.8%. The TCR comes from a human donor in good health. The sequenced material came from cultured non-Tr1 T cells, either the whole culture or a sorted T cell fraction (not recorded which). The rearrangement joins TRBV7-2 to TRBJ2-1, with 9 bases lining up with TRBD2. The CDR3: CASSLVRLAVYNEQFF. For the CDR3, the DNA is TGTGCCAGCAGCTTAGTTAGACTAGCGGTCTACAATGAGCAGTTCTTC.